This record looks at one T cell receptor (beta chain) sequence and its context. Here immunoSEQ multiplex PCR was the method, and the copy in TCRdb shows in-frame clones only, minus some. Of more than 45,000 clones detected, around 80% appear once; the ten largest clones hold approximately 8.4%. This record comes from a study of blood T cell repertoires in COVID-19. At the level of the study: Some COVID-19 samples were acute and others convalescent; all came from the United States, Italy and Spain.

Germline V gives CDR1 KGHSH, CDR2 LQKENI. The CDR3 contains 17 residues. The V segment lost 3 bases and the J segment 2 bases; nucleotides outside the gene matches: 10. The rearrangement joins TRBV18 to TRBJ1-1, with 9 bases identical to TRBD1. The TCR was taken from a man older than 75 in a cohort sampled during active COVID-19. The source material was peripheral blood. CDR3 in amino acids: CASSPRNGQGINTEAFF. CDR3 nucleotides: TGTGCCAGCTCACCGCGAAACGGACAGGGGATTAACACTGAAGCTTTCTTT.